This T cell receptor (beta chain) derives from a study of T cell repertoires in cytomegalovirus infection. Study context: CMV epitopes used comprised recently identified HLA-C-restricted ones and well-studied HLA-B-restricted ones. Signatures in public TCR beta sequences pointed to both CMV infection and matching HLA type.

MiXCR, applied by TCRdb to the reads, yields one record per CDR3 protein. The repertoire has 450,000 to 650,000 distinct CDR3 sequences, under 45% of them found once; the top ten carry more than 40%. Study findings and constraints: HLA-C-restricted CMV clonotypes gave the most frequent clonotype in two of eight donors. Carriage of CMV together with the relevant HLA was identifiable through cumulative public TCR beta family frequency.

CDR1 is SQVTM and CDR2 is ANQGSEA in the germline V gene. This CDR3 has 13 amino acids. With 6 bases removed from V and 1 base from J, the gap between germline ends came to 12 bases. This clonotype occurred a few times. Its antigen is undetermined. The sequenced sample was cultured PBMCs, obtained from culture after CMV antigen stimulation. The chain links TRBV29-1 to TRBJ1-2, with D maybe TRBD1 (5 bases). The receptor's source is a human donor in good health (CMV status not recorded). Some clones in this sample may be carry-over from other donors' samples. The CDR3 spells CSVGAGVNYGYTF. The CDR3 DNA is TGCAGCGTAGGGGCCGGGGTTAACTATGGCTACACCTTC. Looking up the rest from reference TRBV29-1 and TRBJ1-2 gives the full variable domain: SAVISQKPSRDICQRGTSLTIQCQVDSQVTMMFWYRQQPGQSLTLIATANQGSEATYESGFVIDKFPISRPNLTFSTLTVSNMSPEDSSIYLCSVGAGVNYGYTFGSGTRLTVV.